This T cell receptor (beta chain) was recorded in a study of technical replicates of blood from several donors. The V and J ends lost 8 bases and 5 bases, in that order; junction bases with no gene match: 12. Germline V lookup: CDR1 WSHSY, CDR2 SAAADI. The CDR3 is made up of 14 amino acids. Sequencing used immunoSEQ multiplex PCR; TCRdb keeps in-frame clones, though not all of them. The data contain 70,000 to 85,000 clones, about 97% of them seen just once; the ten biggest clones take up over 0.15%. The gene calls are TRBV10-2 and TRBJ2-7; TRBD1 matches at 7 bases. The TCR comes from a human donor in good health. Sequenced material: T cells isolated from PBMCs. The DNA of the CDR3 is TGCGCCAGCCAAGAGTGGGGCACAGGGGACGAGCAGTACTTC. The encoded protein is CASQEWGTGDEQYF.